What follows describes a single TCR beta chain. Its antigen is still unknown. Regarding time point: patch test 3, about 24 weeks after DPC sensitization. Treatment noted: therapeutic diphenylcyclopropenone sensitization with weekly scalp DPC. The sample is drawn from a study of human T cells and chemical hapten exposure. At the level of the study: Skin on the upper inner arm, roughly 2 cm by roughly 2 cm in size, was sensitized with 2% DPC. There were per-sample TCR yield variations, arising mainly from small pooled library volume differences. Findings of the study overall: Expanded TCRs formed significantly more large CDR3 similarity clusters than controls.

TCRdb fed the RACE reads into MiXCR, producing one record per CDR3 protein. The sample consists of roughly 100,000 distinct CDR3 sequences, roughly a third of them appearing once. Per germline, CDR1 DFQATT and CDR2 SNEGSKA (reference sequence). Trimming stripped 6 bases from V and 8 bases from J, with 13 bases between. The CDR3 loop spans 12 amino acids. The sequencing used whole blood, collected in connection with sensitization to the hapten diphenylcyclopropenone (DPC). This chain uses TRBV20-1 with TRBJ1-4; possibly TRBD1 for D (5 bases). The sequence came from a man aged 35-49 years with alopecia areata. Some clones in this sample may be carry-over from other donors' samples. CDR3 DNA sequence: TGCAGTGCCCCAGGGCGAGGGGAAAAACTGTTTTTT. It codes for CSAPGRGEKLFF.